This T cell receptor (beta chain) was identified in a study of blood T cells in healthy people across ages. Whole-study findings and limits: Lack of knowledge of donor CMV status possibly confounded expanded clonotype changes.

Germline CDR1 MDHEN, CDR2 SYDVKM. V shed 2 bases and J shed 7 bases, with 6 bases lying between them. This CDR3 comprises 13 residues. This clonotype has just a few counts. Its antigen is unidentified. Researchers isolated at least 7 million PBMCs per sample. The second PCR ran about 6 to 12 cycles with a sample-barcoded 5' primer and J-beta primers. One entry per CDR3 protein, called by TCRdb with MiXCR from the 5' RACE reads. The sample records roughly 650,000 distinct CDR3 sequences, about 34% being singletons. The sample was blood. This sequence joins TRBV28 and TRBJ1-6; D remains ambiguous. This clonotype originated in a woman of 80 years or more in good health. CDR3 bases: TGTGCCAGCAGTTTAAACTGGAATTCACCCCTCCACTTT. Translating it yields CASSLNWNSPLHF.